Sequencing of this TCR beta chain was carried out in a study of blood T cell repertoires in COVID-19. The V gene lost 8 bases and the J gene lost 9 bases, with 17 bases spanning the gap. The V gene's germline CDR1 is ENHRY and CDR2 SYGVKD. The CDR3 runs 13 residues. The assay was immunoSEQ multiplex PCR, and TCRdb's table has in-frame clones only and misses some. The sample includes approximately 190,000 clones, roughly four fifths of them seen just once. V is TRBV10-3 and J is TRBJ2-1; a weak D match, TRBD2 (6 bases). Sequencing input: peripheral blood. The TCR comes from a woman in her thirties or forties with acute or convalescent COVID-19. CDR3 DNA sequence: TGTGCCATCTCTCCACTAGGGGAGGCTGAGCAGTTCTTC. Translation gives CAISPLGEAEQFF.